This TCR beta chain was retrieved from a study of blood T cell repertoires in COVID-19. Study as a whole: Specimens from acute and convalescent COVID-19 originated in the United States, Italy and Spain.

The method was immunoSEQ multiplex PCR; TCRdb's version includes in-frame clones alone and lacks a portion of them. The repertoire includes under 85,000 clones, around 88% of them detected once, and over 4% sits in the top ten. Trimming pared 0 bases from V and 3 bases from J, leaving 15 bases between. Germline-derived CDR1 and CDR2 are MGHRA and YSYEKL. The CDR3 has 16 residues. The sample taken for sequencing was peripheral blood. The rearrangement uses TRBV4-1 and TRBJ2-7; the D is unclear. The sequence was obtained from a woman older than 75 with active or convalescent COVID-19. The CDR3 here is CASSQDSVSEIYEQYF. Here the CDR3 DNA reads TGCGCCAGCAGCCAAGATTCAGTCTCAGAAATCTACGAGCAGTACTTC.